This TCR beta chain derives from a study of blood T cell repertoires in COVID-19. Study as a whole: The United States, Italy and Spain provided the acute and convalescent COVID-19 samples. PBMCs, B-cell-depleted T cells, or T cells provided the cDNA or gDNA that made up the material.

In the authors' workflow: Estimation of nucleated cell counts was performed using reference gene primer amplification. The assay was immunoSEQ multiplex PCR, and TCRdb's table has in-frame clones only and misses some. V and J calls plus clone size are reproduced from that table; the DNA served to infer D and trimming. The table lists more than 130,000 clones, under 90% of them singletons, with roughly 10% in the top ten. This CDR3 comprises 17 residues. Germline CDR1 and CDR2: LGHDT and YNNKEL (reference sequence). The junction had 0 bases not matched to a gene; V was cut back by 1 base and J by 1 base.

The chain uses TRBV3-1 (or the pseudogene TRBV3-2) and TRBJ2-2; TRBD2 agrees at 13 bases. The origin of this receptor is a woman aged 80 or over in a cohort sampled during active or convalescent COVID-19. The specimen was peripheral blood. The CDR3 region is CASSQGLAGGNTGELFF. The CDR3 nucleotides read TGTGCCAGCAGCCAAGGACTAGCGGGGGGGAACACCGGGGAGCTGTTTTTT.